The rows below give T cell receptor beta chains drawn from one sample of a study of blood T cell repertoires in COVID-19. Profiled with immunoSEQ multiplex PCR; TCRdb holds only in-frame clones, not every one. In the table there are 100,000 to 150,000 clones, roughly 84% of which are singletons. The sample taken for sequencing was peripheral blood. The receptors here all came from an elderly woman with acute or convalescent COVID-19. Both conserved end residues are part of each CDR3.

TRBV7-8	TRBJ2-1	CASSIRQKTYNEQFF
TRBV6-2/TRBV6-3	TRBJ2-7	CASSYGDLSYEQYF
TRBV29-1	TRBJ2-1	CSVVRGLHNEQFF
TRBV5-1	TRBJ1-5	CASSPWTGENQPQHF
TRBV18	TRBJ2-1	CASSVQGASGNEQFF
TRBV7-9	TRBJ2-7	CASRGGQGYEQYF
TRBV7-2	TRBJ1-2	CASSGQGGYGYTF
TRBV7-9	TRBJ2-5	CASNRGGGSETQYF
TRBV6-5	TRBJ1-6	CASSLDRGNSPLHF
TRBV3-1/TRBV3-2	TRBJ1-2	CASSQGRYLYGYTF
TRBV10-3	TRBJ2-5	CAIRDSIQETQYF
TRBV30	TRBJ1-5	CAWSAGDPNQPQHF
TRBV5-1	TRBJ1-1	CASSRDGQNTEAFF
TRBV12-2	TRBJ2-1	CASRSAEADEQFF
TRBV18	TRBJ1-3	CASSQQNSGNTIYF
TRBV5-1	TRBJ1-1	CASRRSSSGTEAFF
TRBV6-2/TRBV6-3	TRBJ2-3	CASSYGSDTQYF
TRBV9	TRBJ2-5	CASSVGLAGGRQETQYF
TRBV5-4	TRBJ2-2	CASRTVGGSGELFF
TRBV6-2/TRBV6-3	TRBJ1-1	CASSRASGVLTEAFF
TRBV7-2	TRBJ1-5	CASSLAGISNQPQHF